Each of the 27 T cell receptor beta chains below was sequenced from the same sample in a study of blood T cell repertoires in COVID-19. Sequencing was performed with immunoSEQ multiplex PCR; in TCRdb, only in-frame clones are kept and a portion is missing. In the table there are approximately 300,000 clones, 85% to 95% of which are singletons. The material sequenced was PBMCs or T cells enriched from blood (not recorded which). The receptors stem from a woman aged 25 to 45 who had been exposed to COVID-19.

The CDR3 sequence is CASSVDRENEKLFF. As DNA, the CDR3 is TGTGCCAGCAGCGTGGACAGGGAAAATGAAAAACTGTTTTTT. The J gene is TRBJ1-4, the V gene TRBV7-2, with 8 bases that match TRBD1. V trimming: 5 bases; J trimming: 5 bases; junction bases outside the gene matches: 4. This CDR3 spans 14 amino acids. Per the germline V gene, CDR1 is SGHTA and CDR2 is FQGNSA.

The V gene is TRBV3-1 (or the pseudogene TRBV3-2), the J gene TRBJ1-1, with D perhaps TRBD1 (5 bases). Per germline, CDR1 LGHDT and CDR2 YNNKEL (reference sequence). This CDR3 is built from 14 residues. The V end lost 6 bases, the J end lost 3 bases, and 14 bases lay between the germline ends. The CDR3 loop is CASRYNGGDTEAFF. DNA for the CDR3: TGTGCCAGCAGATACAATGGAGGGGACACTGAAGCTTTCTTT.

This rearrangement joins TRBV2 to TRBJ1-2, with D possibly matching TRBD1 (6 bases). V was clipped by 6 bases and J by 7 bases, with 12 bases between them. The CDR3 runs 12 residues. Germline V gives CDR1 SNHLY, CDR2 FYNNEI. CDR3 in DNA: TGTGCCAGCAGAGGGGGGGCCCCTGGCTACACCTTC. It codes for CASRGGAPGYTF.

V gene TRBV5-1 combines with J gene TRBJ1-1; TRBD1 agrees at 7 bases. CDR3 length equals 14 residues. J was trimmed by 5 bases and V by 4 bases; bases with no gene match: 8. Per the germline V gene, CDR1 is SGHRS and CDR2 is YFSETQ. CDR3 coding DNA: TGCGCCAGCAGCCCGACAGGGTACGGGACTGAAGCTTTCTTT. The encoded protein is CASSPTGYGTEAFF.

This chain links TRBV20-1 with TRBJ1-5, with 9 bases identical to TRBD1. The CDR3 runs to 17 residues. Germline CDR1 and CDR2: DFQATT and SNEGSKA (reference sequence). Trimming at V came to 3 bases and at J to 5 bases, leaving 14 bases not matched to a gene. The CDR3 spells CSASSRTGVLVDQPQHF. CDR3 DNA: TGCAGTGCTAGTTCTCGGACAGGGGTCCTAGTAGATCAGCCCCAGCATTTT.

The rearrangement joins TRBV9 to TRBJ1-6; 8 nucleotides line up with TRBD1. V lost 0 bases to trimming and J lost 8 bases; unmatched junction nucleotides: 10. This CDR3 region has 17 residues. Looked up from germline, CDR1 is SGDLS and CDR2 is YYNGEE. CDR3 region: CASSVDGTGQVYSPLHF. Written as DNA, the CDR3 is TGTGCCAGCAGCGTAGATGGGACGGGACAGGTGTATTCACCCCTCCACTTT. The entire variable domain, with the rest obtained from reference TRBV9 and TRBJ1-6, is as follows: DSGVTQTPKHLITATGQRVTLRCSPRSGDLSVYWYQQSLDQGLQFLIQYYNGEERAKGNILERFSAQQFPDLHSELNLSSLELGDSALYFCASSVDGTGQVYSPLHFGNGTRLTVT.

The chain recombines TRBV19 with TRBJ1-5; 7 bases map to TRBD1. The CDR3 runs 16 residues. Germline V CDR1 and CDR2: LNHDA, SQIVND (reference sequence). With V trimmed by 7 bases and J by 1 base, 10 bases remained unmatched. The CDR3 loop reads CASTHWTGGSNQPQHF. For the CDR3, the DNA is TGTGCCAGTACCCACTGGACAGGCGGGAGCAATCAGCCCCAGCATTTT.

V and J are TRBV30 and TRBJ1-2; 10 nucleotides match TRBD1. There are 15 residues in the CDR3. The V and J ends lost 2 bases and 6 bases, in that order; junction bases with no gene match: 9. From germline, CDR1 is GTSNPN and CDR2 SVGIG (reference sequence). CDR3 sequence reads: CAWSLYDRGHHGYTF. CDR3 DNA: TGTGCCTGGAGTTTATATGACAGGGGGCATCATGGCTACACCTTC.

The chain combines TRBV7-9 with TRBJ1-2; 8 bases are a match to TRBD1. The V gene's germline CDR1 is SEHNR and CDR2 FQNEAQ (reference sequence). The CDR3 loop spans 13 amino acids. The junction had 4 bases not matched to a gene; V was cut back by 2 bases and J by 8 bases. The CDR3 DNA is TGTGCCAGCAGCTTAAACAGGGGGGAAGGCTACACCTTC. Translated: CASSLNRGEGYTF.

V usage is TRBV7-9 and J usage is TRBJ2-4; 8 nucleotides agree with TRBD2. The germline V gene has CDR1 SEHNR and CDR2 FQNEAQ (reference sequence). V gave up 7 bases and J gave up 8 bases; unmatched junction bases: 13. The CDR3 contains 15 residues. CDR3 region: CASTLPRGGADIQYF. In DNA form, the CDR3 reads TGTGCCAGCACCCTACCCCGGGGGGGGGCCGACATTCAGTACTTC.

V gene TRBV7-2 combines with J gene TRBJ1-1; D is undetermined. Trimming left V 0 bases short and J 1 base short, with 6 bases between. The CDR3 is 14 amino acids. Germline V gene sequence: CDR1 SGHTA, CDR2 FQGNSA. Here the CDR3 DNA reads TGTGCCAGCAGCTTAGCAGGCGGGAACACTGAAGCTTTCTTT. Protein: CASSLAGGNTEAFF.

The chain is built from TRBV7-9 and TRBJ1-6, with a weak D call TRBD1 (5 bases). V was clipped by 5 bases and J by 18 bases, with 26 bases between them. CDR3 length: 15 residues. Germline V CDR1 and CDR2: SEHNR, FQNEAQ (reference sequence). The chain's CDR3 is CASSPLPTATVAAHF. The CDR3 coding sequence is TGTGCCAGCAGCCCACTACCCACCGCGACAGTGGCGGCCCACTTT.

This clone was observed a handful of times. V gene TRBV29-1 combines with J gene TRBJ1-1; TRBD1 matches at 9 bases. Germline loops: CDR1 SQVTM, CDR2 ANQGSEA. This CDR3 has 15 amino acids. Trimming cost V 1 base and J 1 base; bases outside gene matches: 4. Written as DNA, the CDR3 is TGCAGCGTTGAAGGGGACAGGGCAAGGAACACTGAAGCTTTCTTT. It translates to CSVEGDRARNTEAFF.

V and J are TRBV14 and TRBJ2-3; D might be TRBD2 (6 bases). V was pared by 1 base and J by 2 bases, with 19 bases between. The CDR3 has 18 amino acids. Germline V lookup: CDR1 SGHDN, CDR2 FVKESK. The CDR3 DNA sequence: TGTGCCAGCAGCCAAGGATCGAGGACTATCTTGATCACAGATACGCAGTATTTT. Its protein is CASSQGSRTILITDTQYF. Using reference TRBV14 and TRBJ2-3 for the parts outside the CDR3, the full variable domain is EAGVTQFPSHSVIEKGQTVTLRCDPISGHDNLYWYRRVMGKEIKFLLHFVKESKQDESGMPNNRFLAERTGGTYSTLKVQPAELEDSGVYFCASSQGSRTILITDTQYFGPGTRLTVL.

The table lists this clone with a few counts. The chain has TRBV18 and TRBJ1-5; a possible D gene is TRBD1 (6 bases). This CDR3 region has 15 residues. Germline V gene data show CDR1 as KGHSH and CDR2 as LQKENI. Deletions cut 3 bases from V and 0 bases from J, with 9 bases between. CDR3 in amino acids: CASSPKQGSNQPQHF. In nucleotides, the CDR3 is TGTGCCAGCTCACCGAAACAGGGTAGCAATCAGCCCCAGCATTTT. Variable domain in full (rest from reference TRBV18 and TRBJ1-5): NAGVMQNPRHLVRRRGQEARLRCSPMKGHSHVYWYRQLPEEGLKFMVYLQKENIIDESGMPKERFSAEFPKEGPSILRIQQVVRGDSAAYFCASSPKQGSNQPQHFGDGTRLSIL.

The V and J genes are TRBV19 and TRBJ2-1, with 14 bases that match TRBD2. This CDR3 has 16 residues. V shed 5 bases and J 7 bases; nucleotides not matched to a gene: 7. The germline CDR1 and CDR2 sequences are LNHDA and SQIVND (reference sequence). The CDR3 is CASSLTSGGALNEQFF. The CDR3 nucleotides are TGTGCCAGTAGTCTGACTAGCGGGGGGGCTTTGAATGAGCAGTTCTTC.

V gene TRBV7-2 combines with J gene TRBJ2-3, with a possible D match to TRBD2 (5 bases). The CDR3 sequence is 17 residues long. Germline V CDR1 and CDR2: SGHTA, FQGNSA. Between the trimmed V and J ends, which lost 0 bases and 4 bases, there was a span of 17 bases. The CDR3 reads CASSLARVGVISDTQYF. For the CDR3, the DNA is TGTGCCAGCAGCTTAGCCCGTGTGGGAGTTATTTCAGATACGCAGTATTTT.

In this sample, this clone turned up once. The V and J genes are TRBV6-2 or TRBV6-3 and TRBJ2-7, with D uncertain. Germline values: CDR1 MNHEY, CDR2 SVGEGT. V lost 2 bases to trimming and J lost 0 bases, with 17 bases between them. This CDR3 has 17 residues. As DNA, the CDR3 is TGTGCCAGCAGTTACACCTGGGCCCTCGTGAGCTCCTACGAGCAGTACTTC. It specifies CASSYTWALVSSYEQYF.

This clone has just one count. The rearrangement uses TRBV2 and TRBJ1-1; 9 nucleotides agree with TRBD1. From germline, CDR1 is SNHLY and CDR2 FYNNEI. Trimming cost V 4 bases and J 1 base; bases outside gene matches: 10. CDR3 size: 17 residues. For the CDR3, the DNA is TGTGCCAGCAGTGTAGGGAGACAGGGGGGAACGAACACTGAAGCTTTCTTT. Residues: CASSVGRQGGTNTEAFF.

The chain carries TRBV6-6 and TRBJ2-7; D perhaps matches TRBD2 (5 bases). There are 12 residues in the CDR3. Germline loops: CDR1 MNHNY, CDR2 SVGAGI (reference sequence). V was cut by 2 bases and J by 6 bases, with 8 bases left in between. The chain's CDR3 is CASSYIGGEQYF. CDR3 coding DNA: TGTGCCAGCAGTTACATAGGAGGCGAGCAGTACTTC.

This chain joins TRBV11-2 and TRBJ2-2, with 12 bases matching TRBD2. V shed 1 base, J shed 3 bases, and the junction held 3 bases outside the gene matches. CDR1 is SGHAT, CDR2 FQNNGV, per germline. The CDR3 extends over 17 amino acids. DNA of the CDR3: TGTGCCAGCAGCTTAGCTAGCGGGGGGGTGCACACCGGGGAGCTGTTTTTT. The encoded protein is CASSLASGGVHTGELFF.

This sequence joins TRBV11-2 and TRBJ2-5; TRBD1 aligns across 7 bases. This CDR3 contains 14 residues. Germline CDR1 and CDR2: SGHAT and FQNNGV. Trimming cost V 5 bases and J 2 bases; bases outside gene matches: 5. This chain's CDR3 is CASSPPGQQETQYF. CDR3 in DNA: TGTGCCAGCAGCCCCCCGGGACAGCAAGAGACCCAGTACTTC.

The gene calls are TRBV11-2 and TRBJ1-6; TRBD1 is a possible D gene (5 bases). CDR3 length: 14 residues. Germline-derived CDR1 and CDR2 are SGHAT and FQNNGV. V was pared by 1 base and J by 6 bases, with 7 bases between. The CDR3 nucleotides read TGTGCCAGCAGCTTAGCAGGGATTAATTCACCCCTCCACTTT. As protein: CASSLAGINSPLHF.

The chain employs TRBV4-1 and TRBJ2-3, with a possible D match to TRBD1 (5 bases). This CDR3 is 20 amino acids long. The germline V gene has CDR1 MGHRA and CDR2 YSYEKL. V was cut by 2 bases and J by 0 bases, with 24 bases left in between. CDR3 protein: CASSQRLGARSVASTDTQYF. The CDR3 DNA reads TGCGCCAGCAGCCAACGCTTAGGGGCGAGGAGTGTGGCCAGCACAGATACGCAGTATTTT.

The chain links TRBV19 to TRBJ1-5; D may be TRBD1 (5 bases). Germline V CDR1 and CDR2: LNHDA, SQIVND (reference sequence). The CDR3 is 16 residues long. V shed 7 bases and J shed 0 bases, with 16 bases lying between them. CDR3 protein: CASTWQGTYSNQPQHF. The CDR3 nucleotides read TGTGCCAGTACTTGGCAGGGAACTTATAGCAATCAGCCCCAGCATTTT. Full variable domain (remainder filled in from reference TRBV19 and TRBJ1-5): DGGITQSPKYLFRKEGQNVTLSCEQNLNHDAMYWYRQDPGQGLRLIYYSQIVNDFQKGDIAEGYSVSREKKESFPLTVTSAQKNPTAFYLCASTWQGTYSNQPQHFGDGTRLSIL.

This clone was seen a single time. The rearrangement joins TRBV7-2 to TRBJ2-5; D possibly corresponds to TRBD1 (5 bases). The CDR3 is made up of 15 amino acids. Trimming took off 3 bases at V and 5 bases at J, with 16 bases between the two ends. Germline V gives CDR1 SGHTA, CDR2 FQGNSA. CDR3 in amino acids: CASSFIGQGYETQYF. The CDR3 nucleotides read TGTGCCAGCAGCTTTATAGGGCAGGGATATGAGACCCAGTACTTC.

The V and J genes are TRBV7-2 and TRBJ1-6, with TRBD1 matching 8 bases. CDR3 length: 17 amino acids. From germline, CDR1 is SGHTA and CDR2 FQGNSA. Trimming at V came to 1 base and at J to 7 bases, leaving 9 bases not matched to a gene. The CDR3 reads CASSLVAQGAGNSPLHF. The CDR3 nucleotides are TGTGCCAGCAGCTTAGTGGCCCAGGGGGCTGGGAATTCACCCCTCCACTTT.